Shown below are 23 T cell receptor beta chains from a single sample sequenced in a study of shared clonotypes between healthy human individuals. TCRdb keeps only in-frame clones here, not all; method: immunoSEQ multiplex PCR. The top ten hold over 1.5% of the sample, which has hundreds of thousands of clones, about 74% seen once. The specimen was memory CD4+ T cells sorted from blood. Described subset: CD45RA-negative fraction. All receptors come from a young woman in good health.

This chain joins TRBV4-2 and TRBJ2-3; no firm D call. The CDR3 is 14 residues long. Germline loops: CDR1 LGHNA, CDR2 YNFKEQ. V lost 1 base and J lost 3, with 8 bases in between. The CDR3 nucleotides are TGTGCCAGCAGCCAAGGCGGCGGAACAGATACGCAGTATTTT. This gives the protein CASSQGGGTDTQYF.

V gene TRBV28 combines with J gene TRBJ1-2, with 7 bases lining up with TRBD1. J was trimmed by 4 bases and V by 5 bases; bases with no gene match: 7. This CDR3 spans 14 amino acids. Per germline, CDR1 MDHEN and CDR2 SYDVKM. CDR3 region: CASSGDRNLYGYTF. The CDR3 coding sequence is TGTGCCAGCAGTGGGGACAGAAACCTCTATGGCTACACCTTC.

The chain links TRBV11-3 to TRBJ1-1; D not resolved. V was cut by 6 bases and J by 3 bases, with 11 bases left in between. This CDR3 is built from 13 residues. Germline V CDR1 and CDR2: SGHNT, YENEEA. The CDR3 region has the DNA TGTGCCAGCAGGAGGAACACCCACACTGAAGCTTTCTTT. Amino acids: CASRRNTHTEAFF.

This clone was detected only once. The genes are TRBV7-6 and TRBJ1-3, with 7 positions matching TRBD1. Per germline, CDR1 SGHVS and CDR2 FNYEAQ. CDR3 length: 16 residues. Trimming cost V 5 bases and J 3 bases; bases outside gene matches: 10. In DNA, the CDR3 is TGTGCCAGCAGCCGCGGAGTCGACAGGGTTGGAAACACCATATATTTT. It is translated as CASSRGVDRVGNTIYF.

This rearrangement joins TRBV11-2 to TRBJ2-2; 7 bases are a match to TRBD1. The V gene end was trimmed by 5 bases and the J gene end by 5 bases; junction bases not matched to a gene: 2. Germline V lookup: CDR1 SGHAT, CDR2 FQNNGV. CDR3 size: 13 residues. The CDR3 bases are TGTGCCAGCAGCGAACAGGGGACCGGGGAGCTGTTTTTT. This sequence encodes CASSEQGTGELFF.

The chain is built from TRBV6-5 and TRBJ1-1; possibly TRBD1 for D (5 bases). This CDR3 has 13 amino acids. Germline loops: CDR1 MNHEY, CDR2 SVGAGI. Between the trimmed V and J ends, which lost 8 bases and 3 bases, there was a span of 13 bases. In DNA form, the CDR3 reads TGTGCCAGCCTTGGGACCCTTTACACTGAAGCTTTCTTT. Translation: CASLGTLYTEAFF.

This clone was counted ten times or more. The chain carries TRBV10-1 and TRBJ2-5; 7 nucleotides match TRBD2. V gave up 4 bases and J gave up 5 bases; unmatched junction bases: 10. Germline V gene sequence: CDR1 WNHNN, CDR2 SYGVQD (reference sequence). The length of the CDR3 is 15 residues. The CDR3 DNA reads TGCGCCAGCAGTGCCTCAGGGACTACGGCGGAGACCCAGTACTTC. Translated: CASSASGTTAETQYF.

This chain's CDR3 is CASSYGDRGSYGYTF. The CDR3 nucleotides read TGTGCCAGCAGTTACGGGGACAGGGGCTCGTATGGCTACACCTTC. V gene TRBV6-6 combines with J gene TRBJ1-2; 10 nucleotides match TRBD1. CDR3 length equals 15 residues. Losses at the gene ends were 2 bases for V and 5 bases for J; bases not matched to a gene: 5. Germline CDR1 reads MNHNY; CDR2 reads SVGAGI (reference sequence).

V and J are TRBV7-8 and TRBJ2-3, with 9 bases identical to TRBD2. The CDR3 is 14 amino acids. The V gene end was trimmed by 6 bases and the J gene end by 2 bases; junction bases not matched to a gene: 3. CDR1 is SGHVS, CDR2 FQNEAQ, per germline. The DNA of the CDR3 is TGTGCCAGCAGGGCGGGAGGGTTCACAGATACGCAGTATTTT. This translates into CASRAGGFTDTQYF. Variable domain in full (rest from reference TRBV7-8 and TRBJ2-3): GAGVSQSPRYKVAKRGQDVALRCDPISGHVSLFWYQQALGQGPEFLTYFQNEAQLDKSGLPSDRFFAERPEGSVSTLKIQRTQQEDSAVYLCASRAGGFTDTQYFGPGTRLTVL.

The chain carries TRBV4-1 and TRBJ1-3; no clear D. Deletions cut 1 base from V and 0 bases from J, with 7 bases between. The CDR3 is 15 amino acids. The germline V gene encodes CDR1 MGHRA and CDR2 YSYEKL. For the CDR3, the DNA is TGCGCCAGCAGCCAAGGTGTAGTCTCTGGAAACACCATATATTTT. The encoded protein is CASSQGVVSGNTIYF.

As for this clone: This could be a read error, since a much larger clone is one nucleotide away. Other DNA sequences within the sample encode an identical CDR3. The chain combines TRBV7-6 with TRBJ1-1, with unresolved D. The CDR3 is 13 residues long. CDR1 is SGHVS and CDR2 is FNYEAQ in the germline V gene. Trimming took off 6 bases at V and 3 bases at J, with 11 bases between the two ends. CDR3 region: CASSTQRDTEAFF. As DNA, the CDR3 is TGTGCCAGCAGTACCCAGCGGGACACTGAAGCTTTCTTT.

This clone has just one count. V is TRBV5-1 and J is TRBJ1-1; D is ambiguous. The length of the CDR3 is 18 residues. V lost 4 bases and J lost 7, with 29 bases in between. Germline assignment: CDR1 SGHRS and CDR2 YFSETQ. CDR3 in amino acids: CASSPKVSADPTRLEAFF. The DNA of the CDR3 is TGCGCCAGCAGCCCTAAGGTTTCTGCAGATCCAACCCGTCTTGAAGCTTTCTTT.

This clone was counted at least ten times. The rearrangement links TRBV28 to TRBJ1-5, with D perhaps TRBD1 (6 bases). Germline V gene lookup returns CDR1 MDHEN and CDR2 SYDVKM. Between the trimmed V and J ends, which lost 6 bases and 6 bases, there was a span of 15 bases. CDR3 length: 14 residues. This chain's CDR3 is CASRPTGLSQPQHF. For the CDR3, the DNA is TGTGCCAGCAGGCCTACAGGGTTAAGTCAGCCCCAGCATTTT.

V gene TRBV4-2 combines with J gene TRBJ2-2, with TRBD2 matching over 7 bases. The V and J ends lost 1 base and 6 bases, in that order; junction bases with no gene match: 11. Germline CDR1 reads LGHNA; CDR2 reads YNFKEQ. The CDR3 has 17 amino acids. The CDR3 region is CASSQVVAGVFAGELFF. The CDR3 DNA reads as TGTGCCAGCAGCCAAGTGGTGGCGGGAGTCTTCGCCGGGGAGCTGTTTTTT.

This clone has a handful of counts. The V gene is TRBV6-6, the J gene TRBJ1-5; the match to TRBD1 covers 9 bases. The CDR3 is 15 residues long. CDR1 MNHNY and CDR2 SVGAGI come from the germline V gene (reference sequence). Trimming removed 6 bases from V and 4 bases from J; junction bases left unmatched: 7. CDR3 nucleotide sequence: TGTGCCAGCAGATCCGGGACAGGGACAAATCAGCCCCAGCATTTT. It codes for CASRSGTGTNQPQHF.

The chain uses TRBV7-2 and TRBJ2-2; 9 bases map to TRBD2. The CDR3 runs 15 residues. CDR1 is SGHTA and CDR2 is FQGNSA in the germline V gene. Here the CDR3 reads CAKHGLAGDTGELFF. DNA for the CDR3: TGTGCAAAGCATGGGTTAGCGGGGGACACCGGGGAGCTGTTTTTT. The complete variable domain, with remaining parts taken from reference TRBV7-2 and TRBJ2-2, reads GAGVSQSPSNKVTEKGKDVELRCDPISGHTALYWYRQSLGQGLEFLIYFQGNSAPDKSGLPSDRFSAERTGGSVSTLTIQRTQQEDSAVYLCAKHGLAGDTGELFFGEGSRLTVL.

The V and J genes are TRBV19 and TRBJ2-3, with D unresolved. The CDR3 is made up of 13 amino acids. V lost 8 bases to trimming and J lost 1 base, with 10 bases between them. Germline V gene lookup returns CDR1 LNHDA and CDR2 SQIVND (reference sequence). CDR3 residues: CASSPGGTDTQYF. The CDR3 bases are TGTGCCAGTTCCCCAGGAGGCACAGATACGCAGTATTTT.

This clone was seen more than once but under ten times. This chain uses TRBV6-1 with TRBJ2-7; 11 positions match TRBD2. The CDR3 consists of 16 residues. Germline V gene sequence: CDR1 MNHNS, CDR2 SASEGT. With 1 base clipped from V and 2 bases from J, the junction kept 4 bases outside the gene matches. The CDR3 loop is CASSEGLAGGPYEQYF. The CDR3 region has the DNA TGTGCCAGCAGTGAAGGGTTAGCGGGAGGGCCCTACGAGCAGTACTTC.

A remark on this clone: One end of the junction fails to match germline, which may point to a read error. The gene calls are TRBV10-1 and TRBJ1-1, with unresolved D. The V gene's germline CDR1 is WNHNN and CDR2 SYGVQD (reference sequence). The CDR3 totals 13 residues. CDR3 sequence reads: CASRERFNSEAFF. The CDR3 bases are TGCGCCAGCAGGGAGCGATTTAACAGTGAAGCTTTCTTT.

The V and J genes are TRBV19 and TRBJ2-7; 9 bases map to TRBD1. V trimming: 4 bases; J trimming: 4 bases; junction bases outside the gene matches: 11. Germline V gene lookup returns CDR1 LNHDA and CDR2 SQIVND (reference sequence). CDR3 length: 16 residues. In DNA, the CDR3 is TGTGCCAGTAGTACTCGACGATTGACAGGGGGGTACGAGCAGTACTTC. Translated: CASSTRRLTGGYEQYF.

The CDR3 protein is CASSPTGESQHF. The CDR3 DNA reads TGTGCCAGCAGCCCGACAGGGGAGTCCCAGCATTTT. The rearrangement links TRBV2 to TRBJ1-5; 8 bases are shared with TRBD1. CDR1 is SNHLY, CDR2 FYNNEI, per germline. V dropped 6 bases and J dropped 11; count of bases not matched to a gene: 6. The CDR3 extends over 12 amino acids.

This clone came up once. The V call is TRBV6-1, the J call TRBJ1-2; 7 bases align to TRBD1. The CDR3 is made up of 15 amino acids. CDR1 and CDR2 (germline): MNHNS, SASEGT. Trimming at V came to 7 bases and at J to 5 bases, leaving 13 bases not matched to a gene. CDR3 region: CASTSGGEGAYGYTF. The CDR3 nucleotides are TGTGCCAGCACCTCAGGAGGGGAGGGGGCGTATGGCTACACCTTC.

The chain joins TRBV21-1 to TRBJ2-7; TRBD1, the table's D call, lacks a check against the DNA. TRBV21-1 is described as a pseudogene. The CDR3 runs to 17 residues. The CDR3 DNA sequence: TGTGCCCGCACGGTGGGACAGGGGCCCTCTGACTCCTACGAGCAGTACTTC. It yields the protein CARTVGQGPSDSYEQYF.